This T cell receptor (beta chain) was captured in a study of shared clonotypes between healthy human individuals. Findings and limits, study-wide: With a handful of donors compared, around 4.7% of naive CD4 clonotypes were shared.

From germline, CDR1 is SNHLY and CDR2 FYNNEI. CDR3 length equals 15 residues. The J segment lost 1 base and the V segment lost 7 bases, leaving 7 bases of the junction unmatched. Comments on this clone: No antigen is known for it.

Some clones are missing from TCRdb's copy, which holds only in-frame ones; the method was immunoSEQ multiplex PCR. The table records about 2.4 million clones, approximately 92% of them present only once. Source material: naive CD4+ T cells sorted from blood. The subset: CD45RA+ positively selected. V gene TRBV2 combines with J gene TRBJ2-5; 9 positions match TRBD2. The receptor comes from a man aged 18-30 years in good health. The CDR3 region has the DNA TGTGCCAGCAAGAACGGAGCGGGAGGCCAAGAGACCCAGTACTTC. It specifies CASKNGAGGQETQYF.